This TCR beta chain was captured by sequencing in a study of OX40 agonist ivuxolimab in advanced cancers. On the study more broadly: Ivuxolimab, an antibody that agonizes OX40 (CD134), was administered to the patients. Having had anti-PD-1, anti-PD-L1 or anti-CTLA-4 therapy before was allowed, and around 44% had some. Of the patients, three showed partial responses, one with hepatocellular carcinoma and two with cutaneous melanoma.

About this clone: Its antigen is not known.

Here immunoSEQ multiplex PCR was the method, and the copy in TCRdb shows in-frame clones only, minus some. The sample carries tens of thousands of clones, 88% recorded once. Deletions cut 3 bases from V and 4 bases from J, with 9 bases between. This CDR3 has 13 amino acids. Germline assignment: CDR1 MNHEY and CDR2 SMNVEV (reference sequence). Findings and caveats of the study: What antigens the expanded peripheral T cells recognized was never established.

This receptor was obtained from an adult with an advanced solid tumor such as melanoma, head and neck, liver or kidney cancer. This sequence joins TRBV27 and TRBJ1-2; D not certain. Sequenced material: CD4+ or CD8+ T cells sorted from blood, taken in a trial of the OX40 agonist ivuxolimab. The CDR3 coding sequence is TGTGCCAGCAGTTTTGACTGGACCTATGGCTACACCTTC. This translates into CASSFDWTYGYTF.